The source of this TCR beta chain is a study of OX40 agonist ivuxolimab in advanced cancers. The study, taken as a whole, reports: Determination of antigen specificity was not performed for the expanded peripheral T cells. Clonal expansion was seen in CD4+ and CD8+ blood T cells by week 6 at 0.1 to 3.0 mg/kg.

Concerning this clone itself: Its antigen is undetermined.

Clones were read by immunoSEQ multiplex PCR, and TCRdb kept only the in-frame ones, dropping some. The sample shows more than 45,000 clones, about nine tenths of them seen only once. Germline V gives CDR1 SGHAT, CDR2 FQDESV (reference sequence). The V and J ends lost 3 bases and 1 base respectively, with 3 bases between them. This CDR3 has 12 amino acids. J is TRBJ2-5 and V is TRBV11-1; no clear D. Sequences were derived from CD4+ or CD8+ T cells sorted from blood, sampled in a trial of the OX40 agonist ivuxolimab. This receptor was obtained from an adult with an advanced solid tumor such as melanoma, head and neck, liver or kidney cancer. Here the CDR3 reads CASSLFQETQYF. The CDR3 region has the DNA TGTGCCAGCAGCTTGTTCCAAGAGACCCAGTACTTC.